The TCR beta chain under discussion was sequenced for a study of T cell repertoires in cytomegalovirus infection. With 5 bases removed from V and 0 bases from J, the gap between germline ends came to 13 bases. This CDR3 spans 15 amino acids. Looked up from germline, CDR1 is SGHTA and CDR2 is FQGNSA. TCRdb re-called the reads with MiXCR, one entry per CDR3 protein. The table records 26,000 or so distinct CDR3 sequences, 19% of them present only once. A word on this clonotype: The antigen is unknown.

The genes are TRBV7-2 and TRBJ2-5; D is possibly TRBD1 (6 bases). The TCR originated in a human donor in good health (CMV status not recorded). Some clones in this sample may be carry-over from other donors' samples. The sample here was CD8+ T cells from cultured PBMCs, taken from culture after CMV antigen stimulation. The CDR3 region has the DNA TGTGCCAGCAGCCCCCGGACAGATGACCAAGAGACCCAGTACTTC. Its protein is CASSPRTDDQETQYF.